The entry below gives a single T cell receptor (beta chain) sequence along with its context. Here immunoSEQ multiplex PCR was the method, and the copy in TCRdb shows in-frame clones only, minus some. The data contain tens of thousands of clones, approximately 83% of them singletons. The CDR3 loop spans 14 amino acids. CDR1 and CDR2 from the germline V gene are SGHRS and YFSETQ. Trimming pared 4 bases from V and 7 bases from J, leaving 18 bases between. The sample originates from a study of fetal regulatory T cell absence and autoimmunity. This clonotype was obtained from a newborn boy with IPEX syndrome. The sequenced material came from cord blood. The chain links TRBV5-1 to TRBJ2-7; perhaps TRBD2 as D (6 bases). CDR3 protein: CASSPQGGVEEQYF. The CDR3 region has the DNA TGCGCCAGCAGCCCCCAAGGAGGGGTGGAAGAGCAGTACTTC.